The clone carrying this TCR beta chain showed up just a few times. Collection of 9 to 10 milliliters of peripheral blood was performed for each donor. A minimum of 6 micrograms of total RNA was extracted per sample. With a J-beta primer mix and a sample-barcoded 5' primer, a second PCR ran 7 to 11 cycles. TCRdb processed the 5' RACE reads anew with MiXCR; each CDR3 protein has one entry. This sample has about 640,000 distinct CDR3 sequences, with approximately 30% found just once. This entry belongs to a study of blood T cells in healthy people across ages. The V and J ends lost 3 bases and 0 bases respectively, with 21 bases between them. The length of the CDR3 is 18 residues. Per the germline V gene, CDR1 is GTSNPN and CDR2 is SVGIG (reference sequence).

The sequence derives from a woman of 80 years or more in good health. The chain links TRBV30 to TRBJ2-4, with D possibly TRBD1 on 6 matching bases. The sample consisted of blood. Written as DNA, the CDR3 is TGTGCCTGGAGGAAAGGTGGACAGAGAACCCTAGCCAAAAACATTCAGTACTTC. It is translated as CAWRKGGQRTLAKNIQYF.